This TCR beta chain was documented in a study of Tregs in tolerant kidney transplant recipients (dated by TCRdb to the late 2010s). Looking at the study overall: Before combined kidney and bone marrow transplantation, this study identified donor-specific regulatory T cells using TCRbeta sequencing and then followed those same cells after transplant.

The germline ends are 7 bases apart after V is trimmed by 2 bases and J by 2 bases. The CDR3 starts with the cysteine, ends with the phenylalanine, and has 12 residues. The DNA has 27 bases, all within the CDR3, and is read from base 1. From the germline V gene (reference sequence), CDR1 is GTSNPN and CDR2 is SVGIG. Genomic DNA was extracted from sorted cells with the QIAGEN DNeasy Blood and Tissue Kit for TCRbeta CDR3 sequencing. High-throughput TCRbeta CDR3 sequencing was carried out commercially through immunoSEQ, with PCR amplification with bias correction and internal controls included. The authors' pipeline ran thus. A unique productive TCRbeta sequence was defined by the CDR3 nucleotide sequence when primers matched, and otherwise by the CDR3 amino acid sequence together with the Vbeta and Jbeta genes. To correct sorting error, sequences shared between sorted populations at a frequency ratio of 2:1 or less were removed; the rest were assigned to the higher population. Sequences were defined as donor-reactive when expanded at least 5-fold in CFSE-low cells versus unstimulated cells and present at a frequency of at least 0.01% in CFSE-low cells. Jensen-Shannon divergence calculated on the top 100 TCRbeta sequences ranked by frequency was used to measure repertoire divergence. When a sample had multiple sequencing runs, each run was corrected for sorting error separately and the runs were then pooled. TCRdb re-hosts the immuneACCESS table, in-frame sequences only. Its copies lack some clones; in the studies checked, an unresolved V gene accounts for under half of them, and the cause for the rest is not known. The V and J calls and clone size are taken from that table; D and trimming were inferred from the DNA. The sample table on file contains nearly 15,000 clones. Together, the top ten hold 3.5% of the sample.

Broader findings and caveats from the paper: Because the study included only a small number of patients, the results must be confirmed in larger populations and under other immunosuppression protocols. Expanding Tregs with activated donor B cells appeared to identify the most biologically relevant and donor-specific TCRbeta repertoire. Although technical replication error seemed to be minimal, the question of biological reproducibility was not addressed directly. In tolerant patients, the expansion of donor-specific Tregs was greater than global Treg expansion, suggesting that the expansion was antigen-driven rather than nonspecific. For some patients, the PCR primers changed as time went on, which meant samples from those patients could not be compared with one another at the nucleotide level.

About this clone: The specificity of this receptor is unknown. The read is 3 residues too short to cover the CDR3 end, so that end is filled in from the germline J gene.

The transplants used related donors with nonmyeloablative bone marrow transplantation, and mixed chimerism in the human trials was transient. Unstimulated Tregs (CD4+CD25+CD127-), CD4+ non-Tregs (CD4+CD25-), CD4 and CD8 cells were FACS-sorted from thawed PBMCs. The patients were a few recipients of combined kidney and bone marrow transplants from the ITN036ST trial, and samples were available only from these trial subjects. Healthy control blood was separated into PBMCs by Ficoll density gradient and cryopreserved, and patient PBMCs were collected both before and after transplant. This specimen consisted of CD4+ T cells from blood (PBMCs), obtained 12 months after the transplant. This TCR was recovered from a human patient who received a combined kidney and bone marrow transplant. The graft donor may be the source of some T cells after a transplant. The chain was built from TRBV30 and TRBJ2-7; a confident D gene designation cannot be given. This receptor has the CDR3 CAWSLKTYEQYF. The part of the CDR3 DNA that was read is TGTGCCTGGAGTCTTAAAACCTACGAG.